A selection of T cell receptor beta chains follows, all from one sample in a study of T cells in Graves' hyperthyroidism and ophthalmopathy. TCRdb reprocessed the multiplex PCR reads via MiXCR and lists one record per CDR3 protein. The repertoire includes about 300,000 distinct CDR3 sequences, around 20% of them detected once, and just under 40% sits in the top ten. Sequencing was performed on blood. The receptor source for this set is a man aged 45-60 years with Graves' ophthalmopathy. Both conserved end residues are part of each CDR3. Rows give clone size only sometimes, using once, few, many, or a class for an expanded clone.

size,V,CDR3
NA,TRBV19,CASSIRQGGSGANVLTF
NA,TRBV12-5,CASAWGGNTGELFF
few,TRBV19,CASSIGLAKSSYNEQFF
few,TRBV6-1,CASRGTWQQETQYF
NA,TRBV20-1,CSARSPGQGYNQPQHF
NA,TRBV28,CASTQGLLNIQYF
NA,TRBV6-2/TRBV6-3,CASNGGTSGSGWNEQFF
many,TRBV7-8,CASSSGTSVGTQYF
NA,TRBV5-8,CASSLVLTGELFF
few,TRBV20-1,CSAREPGKETQYF
many,TRBV7-9,CASSSSGGVSSRTEAFF
few,TRBV30,CAWSRGSDGSTKNIQYF
many,TRBV27,CASSPGGAGGPYEQYF
NA,TRBV20-1,CSERVSGRSSGETQYF
few,TRBV27,CASMGWLAGGSEQFF
NA,TRBV30,CAWEGRGQGIEQYFGPDTIYF
many,TRBV30,CAWSVGRGRTDTQYF
NA,TRBV11-2,CASSLEGAGEQYF
few,TRBV18,CASSPLPRGTKNIQYF
few,TRBV4-2,CASSQGTTATDTQYF
NA,TRBV6-2/TRBV6-3,CASSPARGTEQFF
NA,TRBV6-1,CASSSGTPNSPLHF
many,TRBV5-1,CASSLAGTGGSITDTQYF
NA,TRBV27,CASSFMGGGETQYF
many,TRBV3-1,CASSQGLAGGGEQFF
NA,TRBV28,CASSSRQGAGNTIYF
NA,TRBV5-1,CASSLETSRPTGELFF
NA,TRBV5-1,CASSLPHSTGELFF
NA,TRBV6-1,CASSLTVSAVTQYF
NA,TRBV6-9,CASSYLARAGEKLFF
many,TRBV20-1,CSAMPGTDEQYF
few,TRBV6-9,CASSYSNVNTGELFF
few,TRBV19,CASSTQGAQETQYF
many,TRBV15,CATSRDGSGYGYTF
once,TRBV19,CASTPGQGRETQYF
NA,TRBV5-5,CASSLDGHPTDTQYF
many,TRBV12-3/TRBV12-4,CASSPTGTGYEQYF
NA,TRBV29-1,CSVRRVGDTQYF
many,TRBV24-1,CAIGVTDGVTDTQYF
many,TRBV3-1,CASQWTSGGVDEQFF
many,TRBV11-2,CAASSTDTQYF
NA,TRBV5-1,CASSSTGQGSNSPLHF
few,TRBV6-2/TRBV6-3,CASSSGTGGFLRSGYTF
NA,TRBV5-6,CASSLAGADTIYF
NA,TRBV15,CVTSTGPSQPQHF
many,TRBV5-1,CASSWMTDPNTEAFF
many,TRBV11-2,CASSPSSITQYF
many,TRBV28,CASRGGLSIEKLFF
NA,TRBV27,CASSLSPDRGSEAFF
NA,TRBV10-3,CAISALAGDGGEQYF